Here is one T cell receptor beta chain with its context. This CDR3 has 15 residues. The germline CDR1 and CDR2 sequences are MNHEY and SVGAGI. With 0 bases removed from V and 2 bases from J, the gap between germline ends came to 8 bases. In the original analysis: It was from reference gene primer amplification that nucleated cell counts were estimated. The assay was immunoSEQ multiplex PCR, and TCRdb's table has in-frame clones only and misses some. V and J calls and clone size are copied from that table; D and trimming were computed from the DNA. The table has some 200,000 clones, around four fifths seen once; the top ten hold about a sixth. The data were taken from a study of blood T cell repertoires in COVID-19. On the study more broadly: COVID-19 samples from acute and convalescent phases originated in the United States, Italy and Spain. T cells, B-cell-depleted T cells, or PBMCs supplied cDNA or gDNA.

The clonotype comes from a woman older than 75 with active or convalescent COVID-19. The rearrangement joins TRBV6-5 to TRBJ2-1, with D unclear. Sequenced: peripheral blood. The CDR3 protein is CASSYSLPTYNEQFF. The CDR3 DNA sequence: TGTGCCAGCAGTTACTCCCTACCTACCTACAATGAGCAGTTCTTC.